Here is one T cell receptor (beta chain) with its context. These data belong to a study of blood T cell repertoires in COVID-19. Study-wide context: The United States, Italy and Spain supplied acute and convalescent COVID-19 samples.

Measured with immunoSEQ multiplex PCR; TCRdb has only the in-frame clones, and not every one. Among about 170,000 clones listed, 84% were seen once. This CDR3 comprises 13 residues. Trimming removed 5 bases from V and 1 base from J, with 9 bases in between. CDR1 SGDLS and CDR2 YYNGEE come from the germline V gene. The clonotype comes from a human donor with acute or convalescent COVID-19. The donor label of this sample is uncertain. The sample consisted of peripheral blood. The chain combines TRBV9 with TRBJ1-2; no reliable D call. The CDR3 reads CASSRDLNYGYTF. The DNA of the CDR3 is TGTGCCAGCAGTCGGGATCTTAACTATGGCTACACCTTC.